This TCR beta chain appears in the sequencing data of a study of blood T cell repertoires in COVID-19. Study-wide context: From the United States, Italy and Spain came samples of acute and convalescent COVID-19.

CDR3 length: 15 amino acids. From germline, CDR1 is GTSNPN and CDR2 SVGIG (reference sequence). The V end was cut by 3 bases, the J end by 5 bases, with 16 bases between. Per the authors' pipeline: Reference gene primer amplification yielded estimated nucleated cell counts. Data came from immunoSEQ multiplex PCR; TCRdb stores just in-frame clones and leaves some out. Clone size and the V and J calls come from that table; the DNA yielded D and trimming. The table lists roughly 250,000 clones, roughly 77% of them singletons, with over 3% in the top ten. The sequencing sample was made of peripheral blood. The source of this sequence is an elderly woman with acute or convalescent COVID-19. V gene TRBV30 combines with J gene TRBJ2-2, with D perhaps matching TRBD2 (5 bases). The CDR3 sequence is CAWSPRERRTGELFF. Here the CDR3 DNA reads TGTGCCTGGAGCCCGAGGGAGCGGCGGACCGGGGAGCTGTTTTTT.